This T cell receptor beta chain is from a study of blood T cell repertoires in COVID-19. Looking at the study overall: PBMCs, B-cell-depleted T cells, or T cells were the source of the cDNA or gDNA that made up the material.

With V trimmed by 5 bases and J by 3 bases, 6 bases remained unmatched. CDR1 LNHDA and CDR2 SQIVND come from the germline V gene (reference sequence). This CDR3 spans 15 amino acids. This clone has a handful of counts. Per the original methods: Reference gene primers were amplified, and this amplification served to estimate nucleated cell counts. The assay was immunoSEQ multiplex PCR, and TCRdb's table has in-frame clones only and misses some. The V and J calls and clone size come from that table; D and trimming were worked out from the DNA. The data hold about 190,000 clones, with roughly four fifths observed a single time.

The TCR comes from a woman in her seventies with active or convalescent COVID-19. The sequenced sample was peripheral blood. The chain has TRBV19 and TRBJ1-1; TRBD1 agrees at 10 bases. This chain's CDR3 is CASSFKDRGDTEAFF. As DNA, the CDR3 is TGTGCCAGTAGTTTCAAGGACAGGGGGGACACTGAAGCTTTCTTT.